The rows below give T cell receptor beta chains drawn from one sample of a study of OX40 agonist ivuxolimab in advanced cancers. The data were produced by immunoSEQ multiplex PCR, yet TCRdb's version contains in-frame clones alone and is incomplete. The sample carries 50,000 to 65,000 clones, 75% to 90% recorded once. Sequencing was performed on CD4+ or CD8+ T cells sorted from blood, taken in a trial of the OX40 agonist ivuxolimab. The source of these receptors is an adult with an advanced solid tumor such as melanoma, head and neck, liver or kidney cancer. CDR3s leave out the opening cysteine and the closing phenylalanine or tryptophan. The order of the fields is J gene, D gene, V gene, CDR3 protein. D genes are given only for firm matches.

J gene: TRBJ1-1; D gene: TRBD1; V gene: TRBV7-2; CDR3 protein: ASSSLREGASGGTEAF
J gene: TRBJ1-1; D gene: .; V gene: TRBV15; CDR3 protein: ATSETRVRTEAF
J gene: TRBJ2-2; D gene: TRBD1; V gene: TRBV9; CDR3 protein: ASSVDRADGELF
J gene: TRBJ2-2; D gene: .; V gene: TRBV28; CDR3 protein: ASSLFTTDTDGELF
J gene: TRBJ1-2; D gene: TRBD1; V gene: TRBV5-6; CDR3 protein: ASSSDPGQAIGYT
J gene: TRBJ2-5; D gene: TRBD1; V gene: TRBV15; CDR3 protein: ATQREGQGFRQTQY
J gene: TRBJ2-7; D gene: TRBD1; V gene: TRBV4-3; CDR3 protein: ASSQDPGTGSYEQY
J gene: TRBJ1-5; D gene: TRBD1; V gene: TRBV7-2; CDR3 protein: ASSSLTGNGNQPQH
J gene: TRBJ2-2; D gene: .; V gene: TRBV30; CDR3 protein: AWSTSYKNTGELF
J gene: TRBJ1-2; D gene: TRBD1; V gene: TRBV19; CDR3 protein: ASKVAGGKDGYT
J gene: TRBJ1-1; D gene: TRBD1; V gene: TRBV6-1; CDR3 protein: ASSEGTGASRVNTEAF
J gene: TRBJ2-3; D gene: .; V gene: TRBV4-2; CDR3 protein: ASSLAEGVPDTQY
J gene: TRBJ2-1; D gene: .; V gene: TRBV5-1; CDR3 protein: ASSLGASSYNEQF
J gene: TRBJ1-6; D gene: TRBD1; V gene: TRBV7-2; CDR3 protein: ASSLLGQGNSPLH